This TCR beta chain was identified in a study of blood T cell repertoires in COVID-19. Clones were read by immunoSEQ multiplex PCR, and TCRdb kept only the in-frame ones, dropping some. The sample lists approximately 300,000 clones; nearly 90% were seen once. This CDR3 spans 15 amino acids. Germline V gene sequence: CDR1 LGHDT, CDR2 YNNKEL (reference sequence). Trimming left V 2 bases short and J 1 base short, with 8 bases between. Sequenced: PBMCs or T cells enriched from blood (not recorded which). This clonotype was obtained from a woman in her 30s who had recovered from COVID-19. The chain couples TRBV3-1 (or the pseudogene TRBV3-2) to TRBJ2-2; the D gene is possibly TRBD2 (6 bases). This chain's CDR3 is CASSQLGGNTGELFF. The CDR3 nucleotides are TGTGCCAGCAGCCAATTGGGGGGGAACACCGGGGAGCTGTTTTTT.